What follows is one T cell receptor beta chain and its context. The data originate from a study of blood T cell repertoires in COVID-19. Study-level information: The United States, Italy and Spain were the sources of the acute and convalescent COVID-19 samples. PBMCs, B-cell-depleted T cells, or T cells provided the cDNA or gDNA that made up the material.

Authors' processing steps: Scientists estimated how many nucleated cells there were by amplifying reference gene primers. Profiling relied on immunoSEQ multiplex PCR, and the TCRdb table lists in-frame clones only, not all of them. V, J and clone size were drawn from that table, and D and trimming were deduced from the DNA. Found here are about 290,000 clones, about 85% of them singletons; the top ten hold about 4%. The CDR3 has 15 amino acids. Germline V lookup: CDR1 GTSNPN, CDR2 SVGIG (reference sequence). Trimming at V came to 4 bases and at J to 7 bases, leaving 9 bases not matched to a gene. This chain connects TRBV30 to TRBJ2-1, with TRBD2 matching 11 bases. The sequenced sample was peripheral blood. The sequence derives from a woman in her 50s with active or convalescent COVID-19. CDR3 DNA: TGTGCCTGGACCCTTAGGCTAGCGGGAGGTAATGAGCAGTTCTTC. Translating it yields CAWTLRLAGGNEQFF.